The 10 T cell receptor beta chains given below trace back to one sample, sequenced in a study of cytomegalovirus exposure and HLA in healthy donors. The PCR ran on 60 Vbeta and 13 Jbeta primers. The method was immunoSEQ multiplex PCR; TCRdb's version includes in-frame clones alone and lacks a portion of them. The repertoire table contains 180,000 or so clones. Sequences were obtained from PBMCs. These receptors all stem from a woman in her late teens or twenties in good health and CMV-seropositive.

V usage is TRBV4-3 and J usage is TRBJ1-2; 9 bases are a match to TRBD1. CDR1 LGHNA and CDR2 YSLEER come from the germline V gene. The length of the CDR3 is 14 residues. The V gene end was trimmed by 3 bases and the J gene end by 9 bases; junction bases not matched to a gene: 8. The CDR3 coding sequence is TGCGCCAGCAGCCAGCCCGGACAGGGGATGAGCTACACCTTC. This codes for CASSQPGQGMSYTF.

The CDR3 nucleotides read TGCGCCAGCAGCGCGGGACTAGCGGGAGGGCCAGCAGATACGCAGTATTTT. Protein sequence: CASSAGLAGGPADTQYF. The chain uses TRBV5-1 and TRBJ2-3, with TRBD2 identical over 16 bases. Germline-derived CDR1 and CDR2 are SGHRS and YFSETQ. CDR3 length equals 17 residues. Trimming at V came to 4 bases and at J to 4 bases, leaving 6 bases not matched to a gene. Using reference TRBV5-1 and TRBJ2-3 for the parts outside the CDR3, the full variable domain is KAGVTQTPRYLIKTRGQQVTLSCSPISGHRSVSWYQQTPGQGLQFLFEYFSETQRNKGNFPGRFSGRQFSNSRSEMNVSTLELGDSALYLCASSAGLAGGPADTQYFGPGTRLTVL.

The chain couples TRBV5-6 to TRBJ2-7, with D unresolved. Trimming pared 0 bases from V and 7 bases from J, leaving 5 bases between. Looked up from germline, CDR1 is SGHDT and CDR2 is YYEEEE. CDR3 size: 11 residues. CDR3 protein: CASSLGGEQYF. The CDR3 nucleotides are TGTGCCAGCAGCTTGGGAGGAGAGCAGTACTTC.

V gene TRBV29-1 combines with J gene TRBJ1-2; 8 bases fit TRBD1. Per the germline V gene, CDR1 is SQVTM and CDR2 is ANQGSEA. The trim removed 5 bases at V and 4 bases at J, leaving 3 bases unmatched. The CDR3 has 12 residues. CDR3 nucleotide sequence: TGCAGCGTTTCAACAGGGGGCTATGGCTACACCTTC. This encodes CSVSTGGYGYTF.

The chain uses TRBV7-2 and TRBJ2-7, with a weak D call TRBD2 (5 bases). The V end lost 5 bases, the J end lost 4 bases, and 12 bases lay between the germline ends. CDR1 is SGHTA, CDR2 FQGNSA, per germline. The CDR3 sequence is 13 residues long. CDR3 in amino acids: CASSPFSDYEQYF. DNA of the CDR3: TGTGCCAGCAGCCCATTTAGCGATTACGAGCAGTACTTC.

CDR3 loop: CASSLVREVEKLFF. The CDR3 DNA follows: TGTGCCAGCAGCTTAGTCAGGGAGGTTGAAAAACTGTTTTTT. The chain carries TRBV7-6 and TRBJ1-4; TRBD1 might be the D (5 bases). The V and J ends lost 1 base and 7 bases respectively, with 10 bases between them. The length of the CDR3 is 14 residues. The germline gives CDR1 SGHVS, CDR2 FNYEAQ.

The V and J genes are TRBV18 and TRBJ1-1; D gene ambiguous. V lost 3 bases and J lost 0, with 11 bases in between. Germline CDR1 and CDR2: KGHSH and LQKENI. The CDR3 consists of 15 residues. The CDR3 DNA reads TGTGCCAGCTCACCCTCGGCACGGGTGAACACTGAAGCTTTCTTT. Protein: CASSPSARVNTEAFF.

V usage is TRBV7-3 and J usage is TRBJ2-3; 15 positions match TRBD2. The trim removed 2 bases at V and 4 bases at J, leaving 4 bases unmatched. Germline V gene sequence: CDR1 SGHTA, CDR2 FQGTGA. CDR3 size: 17 residues. CDR3 nucleotide sequence: TGTGCCAGCAGCTTAGGACTAGCGGGGGGGCCCTCAGATACGCAGTATTTT. It yields the protein CASSLGLAGGPSDTQYF.

The CDR3 sequence is CASKSPPREQFF. The CDR3 nucleotides are TGTGCCAGCAAGTCCCCACCACGGGAGCAGTTCTTC. The chain links TRBV2 to TRBJ2-1; D remains ambiguous. The germline V and J ends were trimmed by 7 bases and 10 bases, with 14 bases remaining between them. CDR1 and CDR2 from the germline V gene are SNHLY and FYNNEI. CDR3 size: 12 residues.

The chain employs TRBV5-4 and TRBJ2-7; TRBD2 agrees at 11 bases. Germline values: CDR1 SGHNT, CDR2 YYREEE (reference sequence). The CDR3 extends over 13 amino acids. J was trimmed by 2 bases and V by 6 bases; bases with no gene match: 1. As DNA, the CDR3 is TGTGCCAGCAATAGCGGGGGGGCCTACGAGCAGTACTTC. Amino acids: CASNSGGAYEQYF. Full variable domain (missing parts from reference TRBV5-4 and TRBJ2-7): ETGVTQSPTHLIKTRGQQVTLRCSSQSGHNTVSWYQQALGQGPQFIFQYYREEENGRGNFPPRFSGLQFPNYSSELNVNALELDDSALYLCASNSGGAYEQYFGPGTRLTVT.